This entry is about one T cell receptor beta chain. The sample originates from a study of CD8 T cells in Susac syndrome. Random hexamers served to reverse transcribe roughly 0.45 to 1 ug RNA. TCRdb used MiXCR to reprocess the immunoSEQ multiplex PCR reads, holding one entry per CDR3 protein. The table shows roughly 190,000 distinct CDR3 sequences, with about 95% occurring only once. The CDR3 is made up of 13 amino acids. Germline values: CDR1 MNHEY, CDR2 SVGAGI. The ends were cut back, 8 bases at V and 4 bases at J, with 12 bases in the middle. The receptor was derived from a human donor in good health. The sequenced material came from CD4+ T cells from PBMCs. The rearrangement links TRBV6-5 to TRBJ2-1; possibly TRBD2 for D (6 bases). CDR3 residues: CASGRTGYNEQFF. The CDR3 nucleotides are TGTGCCAGCGGGAGGACGGGGTACAATGAGCAGTTCTTC.